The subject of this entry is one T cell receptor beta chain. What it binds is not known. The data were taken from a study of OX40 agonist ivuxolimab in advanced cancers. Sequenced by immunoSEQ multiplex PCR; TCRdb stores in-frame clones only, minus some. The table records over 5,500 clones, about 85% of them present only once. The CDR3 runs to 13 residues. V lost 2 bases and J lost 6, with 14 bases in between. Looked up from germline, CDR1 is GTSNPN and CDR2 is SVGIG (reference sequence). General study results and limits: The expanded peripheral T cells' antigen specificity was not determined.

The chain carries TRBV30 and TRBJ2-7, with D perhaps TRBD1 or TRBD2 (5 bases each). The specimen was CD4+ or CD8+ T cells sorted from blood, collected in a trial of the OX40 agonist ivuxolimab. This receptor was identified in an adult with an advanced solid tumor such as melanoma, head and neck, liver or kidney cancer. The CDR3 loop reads CAWSRQSGAEQYF. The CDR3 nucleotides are TGTGCCTGGAGTCGGCAGTCCGGGGCCGAGCAGTACTTC.